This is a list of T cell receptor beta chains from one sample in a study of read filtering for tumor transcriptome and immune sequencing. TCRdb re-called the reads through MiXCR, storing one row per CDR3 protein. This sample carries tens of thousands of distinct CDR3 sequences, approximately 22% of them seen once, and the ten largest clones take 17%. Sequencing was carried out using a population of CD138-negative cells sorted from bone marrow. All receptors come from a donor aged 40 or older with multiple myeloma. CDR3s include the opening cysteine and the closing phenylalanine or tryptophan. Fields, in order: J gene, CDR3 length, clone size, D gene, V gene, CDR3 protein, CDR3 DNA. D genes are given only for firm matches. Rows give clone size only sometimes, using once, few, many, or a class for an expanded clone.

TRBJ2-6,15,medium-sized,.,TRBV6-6,CASSYSSNGANVLTF,TGTGCCAGCAGTTACTCAAGCAACGGGGCCAACGTCCTGACTTTC
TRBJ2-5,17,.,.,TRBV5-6,CASSSTEGGAAGETQYF,TGTGCCAGCAGCTCCACCGAAGGGGGAGCTGCCGGAGAGACCCAGTACTTC
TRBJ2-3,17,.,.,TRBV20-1,CSAPNVFTRDGTDTQYF,TGCAGTGCCCCGAACGTATTCACTAGGGACGGCACAGATACGCAGTATTTT
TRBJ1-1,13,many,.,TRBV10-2,CASTVGGNTEAFF,TGCGCCAGCACGGTCGGGGGGAACACTGAAGCTTTCTTT
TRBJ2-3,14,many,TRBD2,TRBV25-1,CASSGLAGTDTQYF,TGTGCCAGCAGTGGACTAGCGGGGACAGATACGCAGTATTTT
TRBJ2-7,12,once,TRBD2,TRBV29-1,CSVATGGYEQYF,TGCAGCGTTGCGACGGGAGGGTACGAGCAGTACTTC
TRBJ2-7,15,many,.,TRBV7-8,CASSLERRGDYEQYF,TGTGCCAGCAGCTTAGAGCGTAGGGGCGACTACGAGCAGTACTTC
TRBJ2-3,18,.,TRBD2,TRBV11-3,CASSRGRTSGERGDTQYF,TGTGCCAGCAGCCGGGGAAGGACTAGCGGGGAACGAGGAGATACGCAGTATTTT
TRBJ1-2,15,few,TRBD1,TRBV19,CASSPDYRGNYGYTF,TGTGCCAGTAGTCCGGATTACAGGGGCAACTATGGCTACACCTTC
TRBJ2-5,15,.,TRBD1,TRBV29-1,CSVEEGDRERETQYF,TGCAGCGTTGAAGAAGGGGACAGGGAGAGGGAGACCCAGTACTTC
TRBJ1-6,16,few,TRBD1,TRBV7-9,CASSLSQGSYNSPLHF,TGTGCCAGCAGCTTATCACAGGGGTCCTATAATTCACCCCTCCACTTT
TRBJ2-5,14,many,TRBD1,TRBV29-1,CSVAGTGGEETQYF,TGCAGCGTCGCCGGGACAGGGGGCGAGGAGACCCAGTACTTC
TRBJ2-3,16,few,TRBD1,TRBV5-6,CASSKELQGSTDTQYF,TGTGCCAGCAGCAAGGAATTACAGGGGAGCACAGATACGCAGTATTTT
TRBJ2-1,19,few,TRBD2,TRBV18,CASSSNRGLGTSGVLEQFF,TGTGCCAGCTCATCTAACAGGGGATTAGGGACTAGCGGGGTCTTGGAGCAGTTCTTC
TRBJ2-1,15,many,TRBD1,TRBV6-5,CASSWGTGAYNEQFF,TGTGCCAGCAGTTGGGGGACAGGAGCGTACAATGAGCAGTTCTTC
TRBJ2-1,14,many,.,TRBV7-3,CASSLSPDYNEQFF,TGTGCCAGCAGCTTATCGCCAGACTACAATGAGCAGTTCTTC
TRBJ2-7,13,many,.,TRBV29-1,CSVDSGGSHEQYF,TGCAGCGTTGATAGCGGCGGCAGCCACGAGCAGTACTTC
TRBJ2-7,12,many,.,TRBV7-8,CASSPSWREQYF,TGTGCCAGCAGTCCCTCCTGGAGAGAGCAGTACTTC
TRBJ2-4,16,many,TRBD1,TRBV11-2,CASSLTGGKAKNIQYF,TGTGCCAGCAGCTTAACAGGGGGAAAAGCCAAAAACATTCAGTACTTC
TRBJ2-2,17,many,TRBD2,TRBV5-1,CASSSGTSGPNTGELFF,TGCGCCAGCAGCTCCGGGACTAGCGGGCCCAACACCGGGGAGCTGTTTTTT
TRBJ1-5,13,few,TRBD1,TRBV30,CAWSVTGTGPQHF,TGTGCCTGGAGTGTGACAGGGACGGGGCCCCAGCATTTT
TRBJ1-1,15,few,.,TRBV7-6,CASSLGTRRGAEAFF,TGTGCCAGCAGCTTAGGTACCAGACGGGGCGCTGAAGCTTTCTTT
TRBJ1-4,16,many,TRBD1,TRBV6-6,CASKPQGAGGNEKLFF,TGTGCCAGCAAGCCCCAGGGGGCCGGGGGTAATGAAAAACTGTTTTTT
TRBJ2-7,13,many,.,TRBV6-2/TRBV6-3,CASSQGQNYEQYF,TGCGCCAGCAGCCAAGGACAGAACTACGAGCAGTACTTC
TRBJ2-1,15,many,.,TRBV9,CASSRRDDPYNEQFF,TGTGCCAGCAGCCGGCGGGACGACCCCTACAATGAGCAGTTCTTC
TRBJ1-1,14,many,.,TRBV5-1,CASSPQGGNTEAFF,TGCGCCAGCAGCCCCCAGGGAGGAAACACTGAAGCTTTCTTT
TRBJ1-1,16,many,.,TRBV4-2,CASSHLGGTRNTEAFF,TGTGCCAGCAGCCATTTAGGCGGGACCCGGAACACTGAAGCTTTCTTT
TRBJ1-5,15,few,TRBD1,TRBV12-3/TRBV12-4,CASSTGQAEGQPQHF,TGTGCCAGCAGTACGGGACAGGCGGAAGGTCAGCCCCAGCATTTT
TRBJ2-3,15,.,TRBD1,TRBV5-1,CASSQGQGASDTQYF,TGCGCCAGCAGCCAAGGACAGGGGGCGTCAGATACGCAGTATTTT
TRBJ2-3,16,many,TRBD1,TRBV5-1,CASSFGQVTSTDTQYF,TGCGCCAGCAGCTTCGGACAGGTCACTAGCACAGATACGCAGTATTTT
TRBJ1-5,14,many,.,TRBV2,CASSEQSSNQPQHF,TGTGCCAGCAGCGAACAGTCCTCTAATCAGCCCCAGCATTTT
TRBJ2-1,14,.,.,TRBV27,CASSPLDRLHKQFF,TGTGCCAGCAGTCCCCTCGACCGGTTGCATAAGCAGTTCTTC
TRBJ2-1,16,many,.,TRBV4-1,CASSQDPGQYHNEQFF,TGCGCCAGCAGCCAAGACCCCGGACAGTACCACAATGAGCAGTTCTTC
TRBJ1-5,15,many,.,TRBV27,CASSRGTEGNQPQHF,TGTGCCAGCAGTAGAGGGACGGAGGGCAATCAGCCCCAGCATTTT
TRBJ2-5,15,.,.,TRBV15,CATGRDKTTFGTQYF,TGTGCCACCGGCAGAGATAAAACCACTTTCGGGACCCAGTACTTC
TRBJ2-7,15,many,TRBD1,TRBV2,CASLGTGQEFIEQYF,TGTGCCAGCTTGGGGACGGGACAGGAGTTCATCGAGCAGTACTTC
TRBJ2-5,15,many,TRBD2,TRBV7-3,CASSALAGLQETQYF,TGTGCCAGCAGCGCGCTAGCGGGCCTCCAAGAGACCCAGTACTTC
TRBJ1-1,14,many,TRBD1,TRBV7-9,CASSQTGGNTEAFF,TGTGCCAGCAGTCAGACAGGGGGTAACACTGAAGCTTTCTTT
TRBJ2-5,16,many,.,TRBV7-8,CASSLVRGGAVETQYF,TGTGCCAGCAGCTTAGTAAGAGGGGGGGCAGTAGAGACCCAGTACTTC
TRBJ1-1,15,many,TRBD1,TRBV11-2,CASSLAGTVLTEAFF,TGTGCCAGCAGCTTAGCAGGGACAGTGTTAACTGAAGCTTTCTTT
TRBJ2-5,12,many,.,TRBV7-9,CASSLEEETQYF,TGTGCCAGCAGCTTAGAAGAGGAGACCCAGTACTTC
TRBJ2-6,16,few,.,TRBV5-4,CASSPAVSSGANVLTF,TGTGCCAGCAGCCCAGCGGTGTCCTCTGGGGCCAACGTCCTGACTTTC
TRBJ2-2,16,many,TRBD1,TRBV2,CASSEQGVLNTGELFF,TGTGCCAGCAGCGAACAGGGGGTTCTGAACACCGGGGAGCTGTTTTTT
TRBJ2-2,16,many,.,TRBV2,CASSDRERGATGELFF,TGTGCCAGCAGTGACAGGGAGAGAGGGGCCACCGGGGAGCTGTTTTTT
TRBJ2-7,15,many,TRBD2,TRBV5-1,CASSLDTSGTYEQYF,TGCGCCAGCAGCTTGGATACTAGCGGAACCTACGAGCAGTACTTC
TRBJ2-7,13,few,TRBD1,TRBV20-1,CSAGGQGSNEQYF,TGCAGTGCGGGCGGACAGGGGTCCAACGAGCAGTACTTC
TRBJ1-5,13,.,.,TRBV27,CASGGQGDQPQHF,TGTGCCAGCGGTGGCCAGGGAGATCAGCCCCAGCATTTT
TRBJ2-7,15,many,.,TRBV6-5,CASSYGGVTIYEQYF,TGTGCCAGCAGTTATGGAGGGGTAACGATCTACGAGCAGTACTTC